This TCR beta chain came from a study of blood T cell repertoires in COVID-19. Study as a whole: Sample material is recorded as cDNA or gDNA derived from T cells, B-cell-depleted T cells, or PBMCs.

Sequencing used immunoSEQ multiplex PCR; TCRdb keeps in-frame clones, though not all of them. The top ten hold about 6.8% of the sample, which has some 100,000 clones, about 83% seen once. This clone came up a few times. This receptor was identified in a man between 65 and 85 years old with acute or convalescent COVID-19. The specimen was peripheral blood.

In DNA form, the CDR3 reads TGTGCCAGTAGTATCACGCCGGGACAGCTGAACACCGGGGAGCTGTTTTTT. It is translated as CASSITPGQLNTGELFF. The J gene is TRBJ2-2, the V gene TRBV19; 7 nucleotides line up with TRBD1. V gave up 3 bases and J gave up 1 base; unmatched junction bases: 8. Germline CDR1 and CDR2: LNHDA and SQIVND (reference sequence). The CDR3 has 17 amino acids. Complete variable domain (other parts from reference TRBV19 and TRBJ2-2): DGGITQSPKYLFRKEGQNVTLSCEQNLNHDAMYWYRQDPGQGLRLIYYSQIVNDFQKGDIAEGYSVSREKKESFPLTVTSAQKNPTAFYLCASSITPGQLNTGELFFGEGSRLTVL.